These 26 T cell receptor beta chains came from one sample sequenced in a study of T-cell reconstitution after alpha-beta-depleted transplantation in children. The authors prepared the TCRbeta library with unique molecular identifiers. A single record per CDR3 protein comes from TCRdb applying MiXCR to the PCR reads. The table lists about 580,000 distinct CDR3 sequences, 20% to 25% of them singletons. The specimen comprised PBMCs, mostly from graft donor cells, sampled 360 days after TCRalphabeta/CD19-depleted stem cell transplant. The receptors were gathered from a boy under three years old who had a stem cell transplant for acute myeloid leukemia, so the T cells may come from the graft donor.

V and J are TRBV6-4 and TRBJ2-3; 11 bases align to TRBD1. V was pared by 6 bases and J by 3 bases, with 11 bases of the junction left unmatched. Per germline, CDR1 MRHNA and CDR2 SNTAGT. CDR3 size: 17 residues. As DNA, the CDR3 is TGTGCCAGCAGACGGACGACCGGGACAGGGGGTACAGATACGCAGTATTTT. Protein: CASRRTTGTGGTDTQYF.

This clonotype has just a few counts. The chain joins TRBV20-1 to TRBJ2-3; unclear D gene. Germline CDR1 is DFQATT and CDR2 is SNEGSKA (reference sequence). The CDR3 contains 13 residues. The V gene lost 2 bases and the J gene lost 6 bases, with 12 bases spanning the gap. In DNA form, the CDR3 reads TGCAGTGCTAGAATAGTTCGGTGGGATACGCAGTATTTT. Translating gives CSARIVRWDTQYF.

The V call is TRBV4-1, the J call TRBJ2-3; D possibly corresponds to TRBD2 (5 bases). Germline CDR1 and CDR2: MGHRA and YSYEKL. The CDR3 is 15 residues long. Trimming shortened V by 0 bases and J by 4 bases, and 11 bases separated the two germline ends. CDR3 coding DNA: TGCGCCAGCAGCCAAGATTCACTAGTCCCAGATACGCAGTATTTT. Translating gives CASSQDSLVPDTQYF.

The rearrangement uses TRBV20-1 and TRBJ1-1, with 7 bases fitting TRBD1. The ends lost 4 bases at V and 1 base at J; junction bases unmatched: 6. Germline CDR1 DFQATT, CDR2 SNEGSKA (reference sequence). This CDR3 contains 14 residues. CDR3 residues: CSANPGGRNTEAFF. The CDR3 DNA reads TGCAGTGCTAACCCAGGGGGTAGGAACACTGAAGCTTTCTTT.

The chain has TRBV2 and TRBJ1-5; maybe TRBD1 (5 bases). CDR3 length: 14 amino acids. The ends were cut back, 5 bases at V and 1 base at J, with 9 bases in the middle. Germline loops: CDR1 SNHLY, CDR2 FYNNEI. The CDR3 here is CASSQGPSNQPQHF. The CDR3, as DNA: TGTGCCAGCAGTCAGGGCCCCAGCAATCAGCCCCAGCATTTT.

This clonotype was detected a few times. The chain employs TRBV20-1 and TRBJ2-1; 7 nucleotides agree with TRBD1. Looked up from germline, CDR1 is DFQATT and CDR2 is SNEGSKA (reference sequence). The length of the CDR3 is 17 residues. Trimming took 0 bases from V and 5 from J; bases not matched to a gene: 13. The CDR3 DNA reads TGCAGTGCTAGAGATCCTCCCCGCAGGGGGTCTAACAATGAGCAGTTCTTC. Translated: CSARDPPRRGSNNEQFF.

Concerning this clonotype: An end of the junction differs from the germline gene, which may be a read error. This chain's CDR3 is CASSPTGPGIF. DNA for the CDR3: TGTGCCAGCAGCCCTACGGGGCCGGGGATCTTC. V usage is TRBV2 and J usage is TRBJ2-1; D tentatively reads TRBD1 or TRBD2 (5 bases each). CDR1 and CDR2 from the germline V gene are SNHLY and FYNNEI. The CDR3 runs to 11 residues.

This chain joins TRBV24-1 and TRBJ2-1; 9 bases map to TRBD1. The CDR3 is 15 residues long. The trim removed 5 bases at V and 7 bases at J, leaving 8 bases unmatched. CDR1 and CDR2 from the germline V gene are KGHDR and SFDVKD. CDR3 DNA sequence: TGTGCCACCAGTGGCGCGACAGGGGGGAAAAATGAGCAGTTCTTC. Translation gives CATSGATGGKNEQFF.

This clonotype came up many times. V gene TRBV6-2 or TRBV6-3 combines with J gene TRBJ1-1; D gene ambiguous. The CDR3 is made up of 12 amino acids. Germline-derived CDR1 and CDR2 are MNHEY and SVGEGT. V was trimmed by 8 bases and J by 3 bases, leaving 10 bases between them. This chain's CDR3 is CASHRWDTEAFF. The CDR3 DNA sequence: TGTGCCAGCCACCGCTGGGACACTGAAGCTTTCTTT.

The table lists this clonotype with a few counts. This chain uses TRBV6-5 with TRBJ2-7, with 10 bases identical to TRBD2. The J segment lost 1 base and the V segment lost 0 bases, leaving 3 bases of the junction unmatched. CDR1 is MNHEY and CDR2 is SVGAGI in the germline V gene. This CDR3 is 16 amino acids long. The CDR3 protein is CASSYSASGGSYEQYF. DNA for the CDR3: TGTGCCAGCAGTTACTCTGCTAGCGGGGGTTCCTACGAGCAGTACTTC.

There are many counts of this clonotype. The rearrangement joins TRBV28 to TRBJ1-3, with no clear D. The CDR3 extends over 16 amino acids. V was cut by 0 bases and J by 0 bases, with 9 bases left in between. CDR1 MDHEN and CDR2 SYDVKM come from the germline V gene. In DNA, the CDR3 is TGTGCCAGCAGTTTATGGACGTTACCCTCTGGAAACACCATATATTTT. Translation: CASSLWTLPSGNTIYF.

The chain joins TRBV12-3 or TRBV12-4 to TRBJ1-4; D may be TRBD1 (6 bases). The CDR3 covers 15 residues. Trimming stripped 1 base from V and 5 bases from J, with 11 bases between. CDR3 in amino acids: CASSLGGQRNEKLFF. The CDR3, as DNA: TGTGCCAGCAGTTTAGGAGGACAGAGAAATGAAAAACTGTTTTTT.

This clonotype was recorded a few times. The chain uses TRBV12-3 or TRBV12-4 and TRBJ1-6; tentatively, D is TRBD1 (6 bases). CDR3 size: 12 residues. The germline V and J ends were trimmed by 8 bases and 10 bases, with 12 bases remaining between them. CDR3: CASRDIQSPLHF. In DNA form, the CDR3 reads TGTGCCAGCCGGGACATACAATCACCCCTCCACTTT.

The V gene is TRBV20-1, the J gene TRBJ2-7; no clear D gene. Trimming pared 1 base from V and 2 bases from J, leaving 15 bases between. The germline gives CDR1 DFQATT, CDR2 SNEGSKA (reference sequence). The CDR3 runs 15 residues. CDR3 sequence reads: CSARAVTAATYEQYF. CDR3 nucleotide sequence: TGCAGTGCTAGAGCGGTCACAGCCGCAACCTACGAGCAGTACTTC.

The V and J genes are TRBV20-1 and TRBJ2-3, with 11 bases identical to TRBD2. With V trimmed by 5 bases and J by 5 bases, 12 bases remained unmatched. Germline V lookup: CDR1 DFQATT, CDR2 SNEGSKA (reference sequence). The CDR3 has 16 amino acids. The chain's CDR3 is CSARPISGGARDTQYF. The CDR3 DNA reads TGCAGTGCTCGACCAATTAGCGGGGGGGCCCGAGATACGCAGTATTTT.

In this sample, this clonotype turned up many times. The rearrangement uses TRBV12-3 or TRBV12-4 and TRBJ2-1, with D perhaps assigned TRBD1 or TRBD2 (5 bases each). This CDR3 is built from 14 residues. The germline V and J ends were trimmed by 5 bases and 5 bases, with 13 bases remaining between them. The CDR3, as DNA: TGTGCCAGCAGTCCCGACGGGGCAGACAATGAGCAGTTCTTC. It is translated as CASSPDGADNEQFF.

The chain uses TRBV20-1 and TRBJ2-7, with D perhaps TRBD1 or TRBD2 (5 bases each). Germline CDR1 and CDR2: DFQATT and SNEGSKA (reference sequence). The CDR3 extends over 12 amino acids. Trimming removed 6 bases at V and 0 bases at J, with 9 bases between. Here the CDR3 reads CSAGTDSYEQYF. The CDR3 DNA reads TGCAGTGCCGGGACGGACTCCTACGAGCAGTACTTC.

This clonotype was observed at least ten times. This chain joins TRBV20-1 and TRBJ1-3, with D tentatively TRBD1 (5 bases). CDR3 length equals 14 residues. CDR1 and CDR2 from the germline V gene are DFQATT and SNEGSKA (reference sequence). Trimming removed 5 bases from V and 1 base from J, with 12 bases in between. Here the CDR3 DNA reads TGCAGTGCTCTCTGGGGCCAGTCTGGAAACACCATATATTTT. It is translated as CSALWGQSGNTIYF.

V is TRBV6-2 or TRBV6-3 and J is TRBJ1-6; D perhaps matches TRBD1 (5 bases). The CDR3 is 14 amino acids. Germline V gives CDR1 MNHEY, CDR2 SVGEGT. V dropped 4 bases and J dropped 7 bases, with 11 bases sitting between them. Written as DNA, the CDR3 is TGTGCCAGCAGTTCCGTGGGGCTCAATTCACCCCTCCACTTT. This encodes CASSSVGLNSPLHF.

In its sample, this clonotype was seen many times. V is TRBV3-1 and J is TRBJ2-5, with D perhaps assigned TRBD1 or TRBD2 (7 bases each). Per the germline V gene, CDR1 is LGHDT and CDR2 is YNNKEL (reference sequence). The CDR3 sequence is 16 residues long. Trimming pared 3 bases from V and 1 base from J, leaving 15 bases between. Here the CDR3 reads CASSHWEGAPQETQYF. As DNA, the CDR3 is TGTGCCAGCAGCCACTGGGAGGGGGCACCCCAAGAGACCCAGTACTTC.

This clonotype appeared many times. The chain recombines TRBV29-1 with TRBJ2-5; D may be TRBD1 or TRBD2 (5 bases each). The CDR3 loop spans 14 amino acids. With 0 bases removed from V and 5 bases from J, the gap between germline ends came to 13 bases. Germline loops: CDR1 SQVTM, CDR2 ANQGSEA. The CDR3 DNA reads as TGCAGCGTTGAAGAGGGGGAGTTTAGGGAGACCCAGTACTTC. Amino acid sequence: CSVEEGEFRETQYF.

A few counts support this clonotype. The chain employs TRBV5-1 and TRBJ2-1; 7 nucleotides agree with TRBD2. V lost 1 base to trimming and J lost 5 bases; unmatched junction nucleotides: 12. The germline V gene encodes CDR1 SGHRS and CDR2 YFSETQ. The CDR3 is 17 residues long. Here the CDR3 reads CASSLWPPRDYNNEQFF. In nucleotides, the CDR3 is TGCGCCAGCAGCTTGTGGCCCCCACGGGACTACAACAATGAGCAGTTCTTC.

The gene calls are TRBV6-5 and TRBJ2-7, with 11 bases matching TRBD2. The germline V gene has CDR1 MNHEY and CDR2 SVGAGI. Losses at the gene ends were 3 bases for V and 1 base for J; bases not matched to a gene: 2. The length of the CDR3 is 15 residues. CDR3 nucleotide sequence: TGTGCCAGCAGTTATAGACTAGCGGGGTCCTACGAGCAGTACTTC. Its translation is CASSYRLAGSYEQYF.

The CDR3: CASSQDFGTAYNEQFF. The CDR3 DNA reads as TGTGCCAGCAGCCAAGATTTTGGGACAGCCTACAATGAGCAGTTCTTC. The V call is TRBV3-1, the J call TRBJ2-1; 7 bases map to TRBD1. The CDR3 runs to 16 residues. CDR1 is LGHDT, CDR2 YNNKEL, per germline (reference sequence). V lost 0 bases, J lost 2 bases, and 4 bases stayed unmatched.

J is TRBJ1-3 and V is TRBV6-1; D is undetermined. CDR1 is MNHNS and CDR2 is SASEGT in the germline V gene. V was pared by 1 base and J by 7 bases, with 5 bases between. The CDR3 has 12 residues. The CDR3 coding sequence is TGTGCCAGCAGTGAAGGACGGAACACCATATATTTT. Amino acid sequence: CASSEGRNTIYF.

This clonotype turned up a few times. The chain joins TRBV30 to TRBJ1-4; D is unclear. CDR1 and CDR2 from the germline V gene are GTSNPN and SVGIG (reference sequence). The CDR3 covers 15 residues. Trimming removed 2 bases at V and 8 bases at J, with 18 bases between. The CDR3 sequence is CAWSTLSSRAEKLFF. Written as DNA, the CDR3 is TGTGCCTGGAGTACACTTTCGTCCCGTGCGGAAAAACTGTTTTTT.